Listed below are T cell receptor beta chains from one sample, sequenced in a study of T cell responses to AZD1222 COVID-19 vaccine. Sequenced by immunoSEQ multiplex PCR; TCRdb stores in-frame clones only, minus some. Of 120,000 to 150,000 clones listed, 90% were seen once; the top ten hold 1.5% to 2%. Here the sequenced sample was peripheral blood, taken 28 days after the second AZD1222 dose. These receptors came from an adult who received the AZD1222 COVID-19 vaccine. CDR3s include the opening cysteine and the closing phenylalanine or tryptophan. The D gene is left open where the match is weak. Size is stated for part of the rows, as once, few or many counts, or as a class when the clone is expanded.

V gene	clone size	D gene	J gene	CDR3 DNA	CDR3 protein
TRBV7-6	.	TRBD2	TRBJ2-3	TGTGCCTTGACTAGCGGCCCAACGCTGGATACGCAGTATTTT	CALTSGPTLDTQYF
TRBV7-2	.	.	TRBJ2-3	TGTGCCAGCAGCTTAGCGCGGGGTAACACAGATACGCAGTATTTT	CASSLARGNTDTQYF
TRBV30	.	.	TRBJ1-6	TGTGCCTGGAGCGGACAGAGCTATAATTCACCCCTCCACTTT	CAWSGQSYNSPLHF
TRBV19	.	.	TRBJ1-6	TGTGCCAGTAGTTTCAGGAGGACAATGAAAAATTCACCCCTCCACTTT	CASSFRRTMKNSPLHF
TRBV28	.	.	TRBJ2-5	TGTGCCAGCAGTTTGTCTGGGGAGGTCCGGAAAGAGACCCAGTACTTC	CASSLSGEVRKETQYF
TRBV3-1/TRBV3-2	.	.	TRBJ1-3	TGTGCCAGCAGCCCTTCAAGCGTCTCTGGAAACACCATATATTTT	CASSPSSVSGNTIYF
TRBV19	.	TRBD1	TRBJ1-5	TGTGCCAGTAAAATTTCCAAACAGGGGGCAGGCCAGCCCCAGCATTTT	CASKISKQGAGQPQHF
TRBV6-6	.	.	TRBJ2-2	TGTGCCAGCAGTTATGTTGGGGACGACGGGGAGCTGTTTTTT	CASSYVGDDGELFF
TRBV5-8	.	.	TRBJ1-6	TGTGCCAGTTATCCGGGAGCCAATAATTCACCCCTCCACTTT	CASYPGANNSPLHF
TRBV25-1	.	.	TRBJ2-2	TGTGCCAGCCAAGGGGCGGGGAACACCGGGGAGCTGTTTTTT	CASQGAGNTGELFF
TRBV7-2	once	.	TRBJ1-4	TGTGCCAGCAGCTTGAGGCAGGCCGGTGAAAAACTGTTTTTT	CASSLRQAGEKLFF
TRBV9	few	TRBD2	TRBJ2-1	TGTGCCAGCAGCTCGGGACTACAACGTACCAATGAGCAGTTCTTC	CASSSGLQRTNEQFF
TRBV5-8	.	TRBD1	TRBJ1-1	TGTGCCAGCAGCTTGTTTCAGGGGGGGACTGAAGCTTTCTTT	CASSLFQGGTEAFF
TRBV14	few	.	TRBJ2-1	TGTGCCAGCAGCCAAGCAGGACTAAGCTATGAGCAGTTCTTC	CASSQAGLSYEQFF
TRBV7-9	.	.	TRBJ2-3	TGTGCCAGCGTTACAGATACGCAGTATTTT	CASVTDTQYF
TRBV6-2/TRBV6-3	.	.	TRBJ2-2	TGTGCCAGCAGTTATTGGTCAGGGCGGGAGCTGTTTTTT	CASSYWSGRELFF
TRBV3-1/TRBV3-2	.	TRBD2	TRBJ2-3	TGTGCCAGCAGCCACGCTGGGACTAGCGGTGGTCTCCCTATGCAGTATTTT	CASSHAGTSGGLPMQYF
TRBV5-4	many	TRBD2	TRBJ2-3	TGTGCCAGCAGGGCGCTGGGGGGGACAGATACGCAGTATTTT	CASRALGGTDTQYF
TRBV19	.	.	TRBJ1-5	TGTGCCAGTAGTATAGCGGACAGATTAAATCAGCCCCAGCATTTT	CASSIADRLNQPQHF
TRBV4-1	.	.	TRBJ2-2	TGCGCCAGCAGCCAAGATGTAAGGGCCGGGGAGCTGTTTTTT	CASSQDVRAGELFF
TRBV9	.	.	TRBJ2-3	TGTGCCAGCAGCGACCTAGCAAATACGCAGTATTTT	CASSDLANTQYF
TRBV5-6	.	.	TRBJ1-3	TGTGCCAGCAGTTCCCCCCGAGAGTCTGGAAACACCATATATTTT	CASSSPRESGNTIYF
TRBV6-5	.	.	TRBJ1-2	TGTGCCAGCGGAGCCCAGTATGGCTACACCTTC	CASGAQYGYTF
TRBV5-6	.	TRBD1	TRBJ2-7	TGTGCCAGCAGCCTAGGACAGGTGACGTCCTACGAGCAGTACTTC	CASSLGQVTSYEQYF
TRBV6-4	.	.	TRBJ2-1	TGTGCCAGCAGCGCCGGGACCTCTAACAATGAGCAGTTCTTC	CASSAGTSNNEQFF
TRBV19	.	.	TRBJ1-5	TGTGCCAGTAGACGAGGAGTAACGATTAATCAGCCCCAGCATTTT	CASRRGVTINQPQHF
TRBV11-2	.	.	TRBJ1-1	TGTGCCAGCAGCTTAGGTGGCGGGGGCAACACTGAAGCTTTCTTT	CASSLGGGGNTEAFF
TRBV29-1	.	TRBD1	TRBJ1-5	TGCAGCGCTGCAGCCGGGACAGGGGGCGGTCAGCCCCAGCATTTT	CSAAAGTGGGQPQHF
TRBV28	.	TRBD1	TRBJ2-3	TGTGCCAGCGAAGGGACAGAATCTAGCACAGATACGCAGTATTTT	CASEGTESSTDTQYF
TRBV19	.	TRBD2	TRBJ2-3	TGTGCCAGTAGGGGACTAGCGGGGTGGGATACGCAGTATTTT	CASRGLAGWDTQYF
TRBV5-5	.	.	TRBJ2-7	TGTGCCAGCAGCTTGGAGAGTGCCTACGAGCAGTACTTC	CASSLESAYEQYF
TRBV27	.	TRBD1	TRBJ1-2	TGTGCCAGCAGTTTAAGGGCAGGGGGGACAGGGGTTGGCAGCTACACCTTC	CASSLRAGGTGVGSYTF
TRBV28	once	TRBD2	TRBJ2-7	TGTGCCAGCACTAAGACTAGCGGGATAAGCAGCGAGCAGTACTTC	CASTKTSGISSEQYF
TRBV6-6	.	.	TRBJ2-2	TGTGCCAGCAGCCCGACAGGTGGGACCGGGGAGCTGTTTTTT	CASSPTGGTGELFF
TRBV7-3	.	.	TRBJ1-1	TGTGCCAGCAGCCCGGCGGGGCCTAACACTGAAGCTTTCTTT	CASSPAGPNTEAFF
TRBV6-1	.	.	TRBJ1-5	TGTGCCAGCAGTGAAGCGAAAGGTTATAATCAGCCCCAGCATTTT	CASSEAKGYNQPQHF
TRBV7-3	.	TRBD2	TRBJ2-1	TGTGCCAGCAGCTTGGGACTACAAGGCAATGAGCAGTTCTTC	CASSLGLQGNEQFF
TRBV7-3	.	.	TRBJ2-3	TGTGCCAGCAGCTCCAGGGGAGGGCAGGGGGATACGCAGTATTTT	CASSSRGGQGDTQYF
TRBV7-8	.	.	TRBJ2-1	TGTGCCAGCAGCTTTTACGGAGAGTACAATGAGCAGTTCTTC	CASSFYGEYNEQFF
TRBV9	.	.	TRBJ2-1	TGTGCCAGCAGCGTAGCTGGCGGAAACTACAATGAGCAGTTCTTC	CASSVAGGNYNEQFF
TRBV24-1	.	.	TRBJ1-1	TGTGCCACCACCAGGACAGCTCCCGCCTCGAACACTGAAGCTTTCTTT	CATTRTAPASNTEAFF
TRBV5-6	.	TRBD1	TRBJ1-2	TGTGCCAGCAGCAAAAGAGGGACAGGGGAAAGATTTAACTATGGCTACACCTTC	CASSKRGTGERFNYGYTF
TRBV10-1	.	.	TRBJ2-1	TGCGCCAGCAGTGACGGTGCCCCCCGGGATGAGCAGTTCTTC	CASSDGAPRDEQFF
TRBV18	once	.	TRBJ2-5	TGTGCCAGCTCACCAGGAAACAGACAAGAGACCCAGTACTTC	CASSPGNRQETQYF
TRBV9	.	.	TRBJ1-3	TGTGCCAGCAGCCCCCCGGCCTTCGGGACGGGTGGAAACACCATATATTTT	CASSPPAFGTGGNTIYF
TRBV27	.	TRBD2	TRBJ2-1	TGTGCCAGCAATCCTAGCGGGAGGCTCAACAATGAGCAGTTCTTC	CASNPSGRLNNEQFF
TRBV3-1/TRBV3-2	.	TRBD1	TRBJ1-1	TGTGCCAGCAGCCACCTCGCAAGGGGGCGGGAAGCTTTCTTT	CASSHLARGREAFF
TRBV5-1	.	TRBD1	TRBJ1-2	TGCGCCAGCAGCTCGGGACAGAGTAACTATGGCTACACCTTC	CASSSGQSNYGYTF
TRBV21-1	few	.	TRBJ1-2	TGTGCCAGCAGAGACAGGGCGAGCTATGGCTACACCTTC	CASRDRASYGYTF
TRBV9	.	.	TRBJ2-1	TGTGCCAGCAGCGTAGAAGGGTATCTAGTAGGTGAGCAGTTCTTC	CASSVEGYLVGEQFF
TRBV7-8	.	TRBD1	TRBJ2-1	TGTGCCAGCAGCAGAGGGACAGGGGGCTTTAATGAGCAGTTCTTC	CASSRGTGGFNEQFF
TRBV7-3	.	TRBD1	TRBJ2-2	TGTGCCAGCAGCCCCGGGACAGGTGCGAACACCGGGGAGCTGTTTTTT	CASSPGTGANTGELFF
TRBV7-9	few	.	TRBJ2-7	TGTGCCAGCAACCTGGGATTTACCTACGAGCAGTACTTC	CASNLGFTYEQYF